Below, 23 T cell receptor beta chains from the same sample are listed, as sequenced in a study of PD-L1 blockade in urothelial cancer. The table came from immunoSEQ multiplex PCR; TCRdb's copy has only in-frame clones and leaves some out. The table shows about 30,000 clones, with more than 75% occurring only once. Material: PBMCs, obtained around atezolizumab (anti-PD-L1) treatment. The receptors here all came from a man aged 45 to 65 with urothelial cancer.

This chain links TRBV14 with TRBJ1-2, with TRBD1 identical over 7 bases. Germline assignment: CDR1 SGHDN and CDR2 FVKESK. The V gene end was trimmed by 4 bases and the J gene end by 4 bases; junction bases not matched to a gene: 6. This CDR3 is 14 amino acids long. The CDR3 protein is CASSLIGQAYGYTF. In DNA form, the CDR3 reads TGTGCCAGCAGCCTAATCGGACAGGCCTATGGCTACACCTTC.

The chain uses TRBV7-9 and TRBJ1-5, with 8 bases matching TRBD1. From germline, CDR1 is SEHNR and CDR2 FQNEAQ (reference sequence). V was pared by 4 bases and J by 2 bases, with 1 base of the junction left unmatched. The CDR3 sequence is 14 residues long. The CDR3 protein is CASSSDRGNQPQHF. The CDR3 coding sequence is TGTGCCAGCAGCTCGGACAGGGGCAATCAGCCCCAGCATTTT.

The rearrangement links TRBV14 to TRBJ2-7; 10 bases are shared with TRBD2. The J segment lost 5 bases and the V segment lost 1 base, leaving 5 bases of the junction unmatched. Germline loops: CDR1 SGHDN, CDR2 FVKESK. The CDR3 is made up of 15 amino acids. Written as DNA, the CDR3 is TGTGCCAGCAGCCAAGGACTAGCGGGTAACCACGAGCAGTACTTC. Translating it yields CASSQGLAGNHEQYF.

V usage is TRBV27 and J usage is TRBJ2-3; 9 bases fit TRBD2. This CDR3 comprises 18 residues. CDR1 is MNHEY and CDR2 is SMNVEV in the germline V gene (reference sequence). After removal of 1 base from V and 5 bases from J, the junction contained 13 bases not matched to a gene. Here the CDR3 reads CASSLFPGLAQGLDTQYF. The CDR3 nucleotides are TGTGCCAGCAGTTTATTCCCGGGACTAGCACAAGGTTTAGATACGCAGTATTTT.

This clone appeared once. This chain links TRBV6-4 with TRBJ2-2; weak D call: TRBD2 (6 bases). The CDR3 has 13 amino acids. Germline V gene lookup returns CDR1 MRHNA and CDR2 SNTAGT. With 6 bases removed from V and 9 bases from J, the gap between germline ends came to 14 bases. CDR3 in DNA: TGTGCCAGCAGCACGGACTACGCCCGGGAGCTGTTTTTT. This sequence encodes CASSTDYARELFF.

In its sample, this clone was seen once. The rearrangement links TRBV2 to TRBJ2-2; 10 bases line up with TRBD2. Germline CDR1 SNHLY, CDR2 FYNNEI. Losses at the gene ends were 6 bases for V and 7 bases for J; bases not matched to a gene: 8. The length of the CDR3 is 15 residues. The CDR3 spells CASRVLAGAGGELFF. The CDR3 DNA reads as TGTGCCAGCAGGGTCCTAGCGGGGGCTGGCGGGGAGCTGTTTTTT.

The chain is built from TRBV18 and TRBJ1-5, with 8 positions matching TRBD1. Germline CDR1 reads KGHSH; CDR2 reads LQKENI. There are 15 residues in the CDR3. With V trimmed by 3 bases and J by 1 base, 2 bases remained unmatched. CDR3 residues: CASSPRTGSNQPQHF. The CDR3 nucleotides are TGTGCCAGCTCACCGAGGACAGGGAGCAATCAGCCCCAGCATTTT. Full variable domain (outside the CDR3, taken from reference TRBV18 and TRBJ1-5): NAGVMQNPRHLVRRRGQEARLRCSPMKGHSHVYWYRQLPEEGLKFMVYLQKENIIDESGMPKERFSAEFPKEGPSILRIQQVVRGDSAAYFCASSPRTGSNQPQHFGDGTRLSIL.

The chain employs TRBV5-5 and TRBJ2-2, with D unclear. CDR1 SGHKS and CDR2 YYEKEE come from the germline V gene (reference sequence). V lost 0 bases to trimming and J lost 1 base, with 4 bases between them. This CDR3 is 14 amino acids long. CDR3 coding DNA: TGTGCCAGCAGCTTGGACTTGAACACCGGGGAGCTGTTTTTT. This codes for CASSLDLNTGELFF.

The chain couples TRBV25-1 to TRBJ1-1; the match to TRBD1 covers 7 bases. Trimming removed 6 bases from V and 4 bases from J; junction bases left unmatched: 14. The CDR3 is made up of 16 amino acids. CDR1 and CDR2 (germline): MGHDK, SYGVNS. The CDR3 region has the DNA TGTGCCAGCAGGGGGACCAAAGGGGGCTTGGTCACTGAAGCTTTCTTT. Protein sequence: CASRGTKGGLVTEAFF.

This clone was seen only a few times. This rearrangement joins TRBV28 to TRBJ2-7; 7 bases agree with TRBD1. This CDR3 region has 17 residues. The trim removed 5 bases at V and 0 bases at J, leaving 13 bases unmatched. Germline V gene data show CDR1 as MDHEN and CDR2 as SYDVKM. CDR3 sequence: CASSAAQGTANSYEQYF. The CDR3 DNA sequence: TGTGCCAGCAGTGCAGCCCAAGGGACAGCCAACTCCTACGAGCAGTACTTC.

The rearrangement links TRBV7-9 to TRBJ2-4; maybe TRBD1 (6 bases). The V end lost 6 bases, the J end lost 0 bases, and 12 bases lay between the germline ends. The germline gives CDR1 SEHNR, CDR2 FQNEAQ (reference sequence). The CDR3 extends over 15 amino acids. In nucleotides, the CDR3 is TGTGCCAGCAGACCGGACAGATTAGCCAAAAACATTCAGTACTTC. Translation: CASRPDRLAKNIQYF.

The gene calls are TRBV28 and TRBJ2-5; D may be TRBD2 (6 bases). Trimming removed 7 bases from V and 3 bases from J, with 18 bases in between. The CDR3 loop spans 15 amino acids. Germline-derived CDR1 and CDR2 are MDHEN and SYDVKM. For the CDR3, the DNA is TGTGCCAGCAAGAGGTGGGCGGGGTACGAAGAGACCCAGTACTTC. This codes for CASKRWAGYEETQYF.

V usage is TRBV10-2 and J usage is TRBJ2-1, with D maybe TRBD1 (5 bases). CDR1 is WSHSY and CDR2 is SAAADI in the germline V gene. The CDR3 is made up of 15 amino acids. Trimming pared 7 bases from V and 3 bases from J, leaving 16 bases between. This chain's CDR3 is CASMDGRVGYNEQFF. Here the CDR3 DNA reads TGCGCCAGCATGGATGGCAGGGTGGGCTACAATGAGCAGTTCTTC.

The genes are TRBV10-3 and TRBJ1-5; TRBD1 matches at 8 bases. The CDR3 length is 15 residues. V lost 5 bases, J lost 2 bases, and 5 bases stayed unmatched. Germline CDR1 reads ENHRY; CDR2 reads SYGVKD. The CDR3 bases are TGTGCCATCAGTTCGGACAGGGAAGGCAATCAGCCCCAGCATTTT. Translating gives CAISSDREGNQPQHF.

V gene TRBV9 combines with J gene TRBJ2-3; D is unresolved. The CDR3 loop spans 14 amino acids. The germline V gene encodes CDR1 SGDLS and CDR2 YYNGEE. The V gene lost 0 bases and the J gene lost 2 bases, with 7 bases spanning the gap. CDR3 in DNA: TGTGCCAGCAGCGTAGCTCCTACCACAGATACGCAGTATTTT. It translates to CASSVAPTTDTQYF.

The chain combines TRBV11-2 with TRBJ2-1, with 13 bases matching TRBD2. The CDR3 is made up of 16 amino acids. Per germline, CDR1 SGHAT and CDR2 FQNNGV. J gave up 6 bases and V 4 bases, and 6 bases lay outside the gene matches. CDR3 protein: CASSSRLAGGGNEQFF. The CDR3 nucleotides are TGTGCCAGCAGCTCCCGACTAGCGGGAGGAGGCAATGAGCAGTTCTTC.

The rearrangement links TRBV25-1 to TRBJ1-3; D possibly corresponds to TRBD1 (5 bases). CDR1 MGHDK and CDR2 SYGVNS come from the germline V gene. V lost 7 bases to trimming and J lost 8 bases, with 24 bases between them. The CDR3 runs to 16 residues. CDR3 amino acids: CASMKAGGAPKDTIYF. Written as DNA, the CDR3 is TGTGCCAGCATGAAAGCGGGGGGAGCTCCCAAAGACACCATATATTTT. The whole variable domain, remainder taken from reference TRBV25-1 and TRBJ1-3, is EADIYQTPRYLVIGTGKKITLECSQTMGHDKMYWYQQDPGMELHLIHYSYGVNSTEKGDLSSESTVSRIRTEHFPLTLESARPSHTSQYLCASMKAGGAPKDTIYFGEGSWLTVV.

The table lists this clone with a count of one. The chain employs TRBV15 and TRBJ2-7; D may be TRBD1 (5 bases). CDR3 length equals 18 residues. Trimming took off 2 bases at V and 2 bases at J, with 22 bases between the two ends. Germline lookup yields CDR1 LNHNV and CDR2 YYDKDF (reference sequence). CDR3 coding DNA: TGTGCCACCAGCAGATCCCGTCTAGGGGCAGGCGCTCCCTACGAGCAGTACTTC. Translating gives CATSRSRLGAGAPYEQYF.

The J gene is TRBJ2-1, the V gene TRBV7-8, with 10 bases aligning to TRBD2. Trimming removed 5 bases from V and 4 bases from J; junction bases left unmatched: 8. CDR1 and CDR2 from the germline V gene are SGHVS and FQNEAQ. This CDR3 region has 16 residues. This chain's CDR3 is CASSPPSGGIYNEQFF. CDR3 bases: TGTGCCAGCAGCCCTCCTAGCGGGGGAATTTACAATGAGCAGTTCTTC. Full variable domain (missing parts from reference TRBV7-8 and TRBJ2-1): GAGVSQSPRYKVAKRGQDVALRCDPISGHVSLFWYQQALGQGPEFLTYFQNEAQLDKSGLPSDRFFAERPEGSVSTLKIQRTQQEDSAVYLCASSPPSGGIYNEQFFGPGTRLTVL.

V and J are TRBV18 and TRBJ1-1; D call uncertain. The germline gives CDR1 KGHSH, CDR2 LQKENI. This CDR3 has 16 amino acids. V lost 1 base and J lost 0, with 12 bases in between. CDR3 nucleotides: TGTGCCAGCTCACCACGATCAGTTCTCATGAACACTGAAGCTTTCTTT. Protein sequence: CASSPRSVLMNTEAFF.

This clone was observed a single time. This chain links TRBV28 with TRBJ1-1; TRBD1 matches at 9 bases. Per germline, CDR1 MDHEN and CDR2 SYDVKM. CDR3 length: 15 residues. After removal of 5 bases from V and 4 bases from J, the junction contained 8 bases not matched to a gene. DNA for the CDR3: TGTGCCAGCAGTCCTAGGACAGGGGCTGCCACTGAAGCTTTCTTT. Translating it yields CASSPRTGAATEAFF. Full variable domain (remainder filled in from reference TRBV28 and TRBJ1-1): DVKVTQSSRYLVKRTGEKVFLECVQDMDHENMFWYRQDPGLGLRLIYFSYDVKMKEKGDIPEGYSVSREKKERFSLILESASTNQTSMYLCASSPRTGAATEAFFGQGTRLTVV.

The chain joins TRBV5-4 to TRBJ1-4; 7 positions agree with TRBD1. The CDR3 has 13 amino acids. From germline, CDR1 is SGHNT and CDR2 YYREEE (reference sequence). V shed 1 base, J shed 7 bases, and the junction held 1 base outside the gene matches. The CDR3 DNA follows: TGTGCCAGCAGCTTGCCAGGGGGTGAAAAACTGTTTTTT. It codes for CASSLPGGEKLFF.

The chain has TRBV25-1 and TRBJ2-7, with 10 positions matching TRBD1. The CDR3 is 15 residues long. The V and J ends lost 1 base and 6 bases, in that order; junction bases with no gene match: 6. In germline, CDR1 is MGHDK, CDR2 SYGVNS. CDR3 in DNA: TGTGCCAGCAGTGAATGGGGGACAGGGGTGTCCGAGCAGTACTTC. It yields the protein CASSEWGTGVSEQYF.